This T cell receptor (beta chain) was documented in a study of beta chain features in type 1 diabetes listed by TCRdb under 2018. Turning to the overall study: No differences in mean age, gender distribution, total cell number or subset yield were found between patients and healthy donors. Across all samples, some 100,000,000 sorted cells were examined, and cell number per subset correlated strongly with RNA yield. The study compared TCRB repertoires of sorted circulating CD4+ T cell subsets between recently diagnosed type 1 diabetes patients and matched healthy donors. Whereas all 30 or so donors provided naive and central memory subsets, regulatory and stem cell-like memory subsets were isolated from just 8 patients and about 8 healthy donors.

The paper's findings and limits, for the study overall: Shorter templates might have been favored by PCR, but patient and control samples were amplified and corrected together, so both groups would have been affected equally by any skew. Only small numbers of individuals were included in the HLA sub-analyses, which left unresolved whether HLA type had any influence on TCRB rearrangement. At VDJ recombination sites, patients with type 1 diabetes made fewer insertions and deleted more nucleotides, a pattern implying thymic rearrangement abnormalities. The naive, central memory and regulatory TCRB repertoires appeared to resemble one another more closely among patients than among healthy donors. Sequencing cDNA rather than genomic DNA could over-represent highly expressing activated cells, although activation and CD3 levels did not differ between groups. Type 1 diabetes patients showed a moderate but significant shortening of TCRB CDR3 length in all four CD4+ subsets.

CDR1 and CDR2, looked up from the germline V gene, are SGDLS and YYNGEE. The CDR3 goes from the cysteine to the phenylalanine over 15 residues. Only the CDR3 part of the read is kept: 45 bases, read in frame from the first base. A distance of 8 bases separates the germline ends of V and J, which lose 0 bases and 2 bases respectively. A single peripheral blood draw of approximately 120 mL on average was collected from each donor into heparinised tubes. Using a panel that included CD45RO, CCR7, CD25, CD127, CD95 and CD27, naive, central memory, regulatory and stem cell-like memory CD4+ T cells were sorted on a BD FACSAria II. A purity above 98% was achieved for all sorted populations. PBMCs were isolated immediately by Lymphoprep density gradient centrifugation and stained directly without culture. Samples were stained and sorted in pairs, with one healthy donor and one patient per experiment, so that batch effects were minimized.

A remark on this clone: Its cognate antigen has yet to be identified. No much larger clone is present one base from it, and per-base qualities are unavailable.

The entire isolated RNA was reverse transcribed using the High Capacity cDNA Reverse Transcription Kit, and thus expressed TCRB transcripts were sequenced. Deep immunoSEQ sequencing was applied to naive, central memory and regulatory T cell samples, giving an average of about 3.57 million total reads per sample. Sorted cells were lysed in RLT buffer and RNA was extracted with DNase-treated RNeasy Micro or Mini kits, depending on cell number. To prevent cross-contamination, each cell subset was processed individually, whereas patient and healthy donor samples were processed jointly. The immunoSEQ multiplex PCR was used to amplify TCRB sequences from cDNA, yielding 87-bp fragments that span the CDR3 region. Sequencing of the amplicons was performed on the Illumina HiSeq platform. The original pipeline was this. Synthetic template baselines were used to correct PCR bias computationally, reads within Hamming distance 2 were collapsed together, and singletons that could not be merged were discarded. Reads were aligned to IMGT to assign V, D and J genes, CDR3 length, and insertions or deletions at six rearrangement sites. Within each subset, clonotype counts were normalized to sorted cell number, after which true diversity and Gini coefficients were computed with the tcR R package. Repertoire sharing was quantified using the overlap coefficient calculated on TCRB nucleotide sequences. The immuneACCESS repertoire file appears here via TCRdb, limited to in-frame rearrangements. These files lack a portion of the clones; in checked studies, under half of the deficit traces to unresolved V genes, and the cause of the others is not known. That table is the source of V, J and clone size, and D and trimming were worked out from the DNA. This sample is represented by around 70,000 clones; around 49% of them were singletons. 0.65% to 0.9% of the sample rests with the top ten.

The sample taken for sequencing was central memory CD4+ T cells from blood. The chain uses TRBV9 and TRBJ1-4; no confident D gene assignment can be made. This sequence originates from a man under 40 with type 1 diabetes. The base sequence is TGTGCCAGCAGCGTAGACGGGTTCACTAATGAAAAACTGTTTTTT. It translates as CASSVDGFTNEKLFF.